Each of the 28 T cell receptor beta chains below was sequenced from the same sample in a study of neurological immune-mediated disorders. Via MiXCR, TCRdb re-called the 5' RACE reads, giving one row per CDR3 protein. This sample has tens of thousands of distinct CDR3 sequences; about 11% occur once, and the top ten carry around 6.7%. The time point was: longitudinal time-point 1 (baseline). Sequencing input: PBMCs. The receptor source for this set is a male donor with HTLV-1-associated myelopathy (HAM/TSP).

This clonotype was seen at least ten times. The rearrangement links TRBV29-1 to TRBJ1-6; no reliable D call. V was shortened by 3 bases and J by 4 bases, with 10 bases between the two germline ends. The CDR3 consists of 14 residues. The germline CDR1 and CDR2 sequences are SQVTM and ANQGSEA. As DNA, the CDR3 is TGCAGCGTTGAGTTACTGGGTTATAATTCACCCCTCCACTTT. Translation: CSVELLGYNSPLHF.

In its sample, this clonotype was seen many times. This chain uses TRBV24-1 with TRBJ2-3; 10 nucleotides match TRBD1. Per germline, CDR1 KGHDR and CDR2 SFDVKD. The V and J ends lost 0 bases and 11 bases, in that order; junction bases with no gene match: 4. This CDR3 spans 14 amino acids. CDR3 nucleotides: TGTGCCACCAGTGATTTGGGGACAGGGGACGAGCAGTATTTT. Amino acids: CATSDLGTGDEQYF.

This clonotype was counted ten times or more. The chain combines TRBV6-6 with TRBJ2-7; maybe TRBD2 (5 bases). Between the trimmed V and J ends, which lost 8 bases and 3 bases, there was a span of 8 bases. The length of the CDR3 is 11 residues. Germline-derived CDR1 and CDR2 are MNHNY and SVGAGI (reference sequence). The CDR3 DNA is TGTGCCAGCGGACGGGACTACGAGCAGTACTTC. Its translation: CASGRDYEQYF.

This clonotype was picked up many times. The CDR3 spells CASSLGQGGTEAFF. The CDR3 DNA is TGCGCCAGCAGCTTGGGGCAGGGAGGTACTGAAGCTTTCTTT. V gene TRBV5-1 combines with J gene TRBJ1-1, with D possibly matching TRBD1 (5 bases). V was clipped by 0 bases and J by 5 bases, with 11 bases between them. The germline gives CDR1 SGHRS, CDR2 YFSETQ. The CDR3 length is 14 residues. Full variable domain (missing parts from reference TRBV5-1 and TRBJ1-1): KAGVTQTPRYLIKTRGQQVTLSCSPISGHRSVSWYQQTPGQGLQFLFEYFSETQRNKGNFPGRFSGRQFSNSRSEMNVSTLELGDSALYLCASSLGQGGTEAFFGQGTRLTVV.

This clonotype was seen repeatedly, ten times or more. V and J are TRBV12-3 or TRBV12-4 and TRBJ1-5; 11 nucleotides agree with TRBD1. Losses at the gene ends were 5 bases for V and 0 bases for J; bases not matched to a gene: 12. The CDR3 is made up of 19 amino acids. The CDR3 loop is CASSTPPGQGAYSNQPQHF. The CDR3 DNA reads TGTGCCAGCAGTACCCCTCCCGGACAGGGGGCCTATAGCAATCAGCCCCAGCATTTT.

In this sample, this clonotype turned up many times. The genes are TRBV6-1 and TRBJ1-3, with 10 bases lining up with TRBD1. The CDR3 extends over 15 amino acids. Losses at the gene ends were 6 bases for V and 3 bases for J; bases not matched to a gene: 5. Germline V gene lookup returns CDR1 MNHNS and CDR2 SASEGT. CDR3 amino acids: CASRAGQGGGNTIYF. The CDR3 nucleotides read TGTGCCAGCAGGGCTGGACAGGGGGGTGGAAACACCATATATTTT.

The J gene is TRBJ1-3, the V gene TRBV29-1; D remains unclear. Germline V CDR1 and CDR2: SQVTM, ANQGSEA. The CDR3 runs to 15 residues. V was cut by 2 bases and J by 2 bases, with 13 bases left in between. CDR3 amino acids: CSVESPVRAGNTIYF. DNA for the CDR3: TGCAGCGTTGAAAGTCCAGTCAGAGCTGGAAACACCATATATTTT.

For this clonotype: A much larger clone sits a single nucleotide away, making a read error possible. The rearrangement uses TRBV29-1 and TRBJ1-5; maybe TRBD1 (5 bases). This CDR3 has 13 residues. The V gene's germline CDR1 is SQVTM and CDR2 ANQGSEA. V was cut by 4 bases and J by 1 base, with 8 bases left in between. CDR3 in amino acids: CSVVGASNQPQHF. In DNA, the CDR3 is TGCAGCGTTGTAGGGGCCAGCAATCAGCCCCAGCATTTT. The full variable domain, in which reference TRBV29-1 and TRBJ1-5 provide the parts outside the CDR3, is SAVISQKPSRDICQRGTSLTIQCQVDSQVTMMFWYRQQPGQSLTLIATANQGSEATYESGFVIDKFPISRPNLTFSTLTVSNMSPEDSSIYLCSVVGASNQPQHFGDGTRLSIL.

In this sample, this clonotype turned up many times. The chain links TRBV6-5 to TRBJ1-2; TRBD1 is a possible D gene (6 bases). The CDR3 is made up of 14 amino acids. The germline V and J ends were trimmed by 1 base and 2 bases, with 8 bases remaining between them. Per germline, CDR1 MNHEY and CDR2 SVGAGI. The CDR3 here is CASSYLQGNYGYTF. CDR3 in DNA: TGTGCCAGCAGTTACTTACAGGGAAACTATGGCTACACCTTC.

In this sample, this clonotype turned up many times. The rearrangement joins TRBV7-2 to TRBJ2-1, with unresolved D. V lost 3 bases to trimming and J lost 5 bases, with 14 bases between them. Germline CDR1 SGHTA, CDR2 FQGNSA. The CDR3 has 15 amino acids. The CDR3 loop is CASSLSPWANNEQFF. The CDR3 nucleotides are TGTGCCAGCAGCTTGAGCCCCTGGGCCAACAATGAGCAGTTCTTC.

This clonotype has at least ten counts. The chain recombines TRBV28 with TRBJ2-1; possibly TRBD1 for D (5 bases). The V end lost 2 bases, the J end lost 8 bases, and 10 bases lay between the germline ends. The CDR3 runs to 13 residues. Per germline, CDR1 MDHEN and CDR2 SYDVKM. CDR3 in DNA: TGTGCCAGCAGTTTACCGCAGGGTGATGAGCAGTTCTTC. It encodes CASSLPQGDEQFF. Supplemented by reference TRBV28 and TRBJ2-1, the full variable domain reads DVKVTQSSRYLVKRTGEKVFLECVQDMDHENMFWYRQDPGLGLRLIYFSYDVKMKEKGDIPEGYSVSREKKERFSLILESASTNQTSMYLCASSLPQGDEQFFGPGTRLTVL.

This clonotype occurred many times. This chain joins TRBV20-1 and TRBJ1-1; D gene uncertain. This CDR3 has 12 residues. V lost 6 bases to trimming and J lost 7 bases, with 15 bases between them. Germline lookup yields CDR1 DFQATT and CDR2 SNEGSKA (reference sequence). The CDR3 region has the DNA TGCAGTGCCGCCACCGGACGCGGTGAAGCTTTCTTT. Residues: CSAATGRGEAFF.

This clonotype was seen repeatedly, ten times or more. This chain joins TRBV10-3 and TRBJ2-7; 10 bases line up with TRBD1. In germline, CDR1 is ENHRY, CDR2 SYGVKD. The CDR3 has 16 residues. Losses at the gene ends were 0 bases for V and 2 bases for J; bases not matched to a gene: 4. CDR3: CAISESGTGDTYEQYF. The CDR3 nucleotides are TGTGCCATCAGTGAGTCCGGGACAGGGGATACCTACGAGCAGTACTTC.

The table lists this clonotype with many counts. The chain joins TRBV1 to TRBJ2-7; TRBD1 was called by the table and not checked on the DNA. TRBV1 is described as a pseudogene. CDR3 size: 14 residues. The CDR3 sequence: CTSGGGGRAYEQYF. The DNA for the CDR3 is TGCACCAGCGGAGGCGGGGGGCGAGCCTACGAGCAGTACTTC.

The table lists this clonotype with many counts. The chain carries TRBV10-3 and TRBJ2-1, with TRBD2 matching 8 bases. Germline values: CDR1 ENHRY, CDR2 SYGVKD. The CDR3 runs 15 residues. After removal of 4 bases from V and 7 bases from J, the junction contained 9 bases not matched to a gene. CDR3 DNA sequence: TGTGCCATCAGTGTCCCTAGCCGGGGGGGAAATGAGCAGTTCTTC. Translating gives CAISVPSRGGNEQFF.

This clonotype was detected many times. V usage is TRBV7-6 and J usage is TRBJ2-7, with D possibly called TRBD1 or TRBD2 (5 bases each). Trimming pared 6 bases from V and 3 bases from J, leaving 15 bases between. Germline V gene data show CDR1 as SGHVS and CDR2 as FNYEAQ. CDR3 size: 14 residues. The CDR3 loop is CASSSAGTDYEQYF. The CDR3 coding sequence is TGTGCCAGCAGTTCAGCAGGGACCGACTACGAGCAGTACTTC.

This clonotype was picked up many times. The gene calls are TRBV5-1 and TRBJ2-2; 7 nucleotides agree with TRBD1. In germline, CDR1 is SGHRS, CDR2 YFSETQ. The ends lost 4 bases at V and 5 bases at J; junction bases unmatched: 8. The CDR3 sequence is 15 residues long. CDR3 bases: TGCGCCAGCAGCAGTCAGGGGGTTGGAACCGGGGAGCTGTTTTTT. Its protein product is CASSSQGVGTGELFF. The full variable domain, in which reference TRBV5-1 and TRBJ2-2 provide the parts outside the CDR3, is KAGVTQTPRYLIKTRGQQVTLSCSPISGHRSVSWYQQTPGQGLQFLFEYFSETQRNKGNFPGRFSGRQFSNSRSEMNVSTLELGDSALYLCASSSQGVGTGELFFGEGSRLTVL.

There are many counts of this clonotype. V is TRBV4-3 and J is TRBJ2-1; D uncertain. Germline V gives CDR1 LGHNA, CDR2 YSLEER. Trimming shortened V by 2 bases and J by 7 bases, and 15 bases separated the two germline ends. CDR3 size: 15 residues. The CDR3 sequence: CASSQSWASENEQFF. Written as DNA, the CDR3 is TGCGCCAGCAGCCAAAGTTGGGCCTCCGAGAATGAGCAGTTCTTC.

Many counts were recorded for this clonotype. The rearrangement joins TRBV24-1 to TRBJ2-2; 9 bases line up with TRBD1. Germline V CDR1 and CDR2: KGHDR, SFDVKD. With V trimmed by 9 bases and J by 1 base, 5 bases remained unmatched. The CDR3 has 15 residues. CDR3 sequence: CATGGTGMNTGELFF. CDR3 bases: TGTGCCACCGGAGGGACAGGGATGAACACCGGGGAGCTGTTTTTT.

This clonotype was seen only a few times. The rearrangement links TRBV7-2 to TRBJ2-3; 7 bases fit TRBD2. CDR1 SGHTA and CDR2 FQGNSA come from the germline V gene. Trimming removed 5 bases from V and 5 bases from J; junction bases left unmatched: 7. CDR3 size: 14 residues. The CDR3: CASSRGVWGDTQYF. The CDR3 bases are TGTGCCAGCAGCCGGGGGGTTTGGGGAGATACGCAGTATTTT.

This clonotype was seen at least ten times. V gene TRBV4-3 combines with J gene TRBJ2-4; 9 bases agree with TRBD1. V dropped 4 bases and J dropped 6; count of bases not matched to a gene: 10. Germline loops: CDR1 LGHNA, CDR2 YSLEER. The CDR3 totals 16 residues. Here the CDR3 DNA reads TGCGCCAGCAGCCTACTAACAGGGGGCGCGGGAAACATTCAGTACTTC. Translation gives CASSLLTGGAGNIQYF.

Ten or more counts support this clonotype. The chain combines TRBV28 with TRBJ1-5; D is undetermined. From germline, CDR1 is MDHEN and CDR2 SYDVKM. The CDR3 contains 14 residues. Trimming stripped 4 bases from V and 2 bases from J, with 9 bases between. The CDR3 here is CASSSGLGNQPQHF. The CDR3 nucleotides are TGTGCCAGCAGTTCCGGATTAGGCAATCAGCCCCAGCATTTT.

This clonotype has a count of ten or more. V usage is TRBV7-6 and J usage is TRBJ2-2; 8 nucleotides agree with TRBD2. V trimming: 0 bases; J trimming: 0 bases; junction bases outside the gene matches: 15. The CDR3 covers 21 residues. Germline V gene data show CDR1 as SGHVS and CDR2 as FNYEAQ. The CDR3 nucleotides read TGTGCCAGCAGCTTAGCGCTAGGAACGGGGGGGTCCATCGCGAACACCGGGGAGCTGTTTTTT. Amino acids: CASSLALGTGGSIANTGELFF. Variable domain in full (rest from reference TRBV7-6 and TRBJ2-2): GAGVSQSPRYKVTKRGQDVALRCDPISGHVSLYWYRQALGQGPEFLTYFNYEAQQDKSGLPNDRFSAERPEGSISTLTIQRTEQRDSAMYRCASSLALGTGGSIANTGELFFGEGSRLTVL.

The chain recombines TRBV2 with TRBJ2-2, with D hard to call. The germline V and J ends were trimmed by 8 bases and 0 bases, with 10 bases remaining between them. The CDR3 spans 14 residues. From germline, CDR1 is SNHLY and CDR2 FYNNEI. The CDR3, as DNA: TGTGCCAGCGGCCAGTCACCGAACACCGGGGAGCTGTTTTTT. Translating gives CASGQSPNTGELFF. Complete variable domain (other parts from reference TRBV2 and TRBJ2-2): EPEVTQTPSHQVTQMGQEVILRCVPISNHLYFYWYRQILGQKVEFLVSFYNNEISEKSEIFDDQFSVERPDGSNFTLKIRSTKLEDSAMYFCASGQSPNTGELFFGEGSRLTVL.

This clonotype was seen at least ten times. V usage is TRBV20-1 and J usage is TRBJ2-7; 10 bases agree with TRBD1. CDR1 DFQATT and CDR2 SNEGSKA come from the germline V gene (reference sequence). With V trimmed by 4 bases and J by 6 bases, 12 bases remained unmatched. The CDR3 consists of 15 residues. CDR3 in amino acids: CSAIGAPGQGTEQYF. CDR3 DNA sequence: TGCAGTGCTATAGGGGCCCCGGGACAGGGGACCGAGCAGTACTTC.

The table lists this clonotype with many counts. This CDR3 is CASSYVPGTTGELFF. CDR3 DNA: TGTGCCAGCAGTTACGTTCCCGGCACCACCGGGGAGCTGTTTTTT. The chain has TRBV6-5 and TRBJ2-2, with D uncertain. CDR3 size: 15 residues. Germline V gives CDR1 MNHEY, CDR2 SVGAGI. With 2 bases removed from V and 4 bases from J, the gap between germline ends came to 11 bases.

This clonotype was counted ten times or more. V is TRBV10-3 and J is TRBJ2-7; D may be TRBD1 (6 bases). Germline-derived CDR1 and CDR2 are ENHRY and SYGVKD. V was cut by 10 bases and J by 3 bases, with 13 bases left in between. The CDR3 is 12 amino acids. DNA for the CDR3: TGTGCCACCCGACAGGTTAACTACGAGCAGTACTTC. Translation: CATRQVNYEQYF.

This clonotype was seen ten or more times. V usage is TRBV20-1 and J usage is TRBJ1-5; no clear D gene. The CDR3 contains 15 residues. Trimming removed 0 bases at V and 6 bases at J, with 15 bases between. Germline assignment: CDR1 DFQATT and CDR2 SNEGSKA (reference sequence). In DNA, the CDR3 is TGCAGTGCTAGAGATGGTAGTTGGGGAAGTCAGCCCCAGCATTTT. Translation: CSARDGSWGSQPQHF.